This entry lists 28 T cell receptor beta chains sequenced from one sample in a study of blood T cell repertoires in COVID-19. Only in-frame clones appear in the TCRdb table, and some are missing; sequencing was by immunoSEQ multiplex PCR. The sample holds tens of thousands of clones, around 89% seen once. Sequenced material: peripheral blood. All receptors derive from a man in his 70s with active COVID-19.

The V gene is TRBV28, the J gene TRBJ1-5, with 9 bases identical to TRBD1. V was pared by 2 bases and J by 2 bases, with 4 bases of the junction left unmatched. The CDR3 spans 16 residues. Germline V CDR1 and CDR2: MDHEN, SYDVKM. The DNA for the CDR3 is TGTGCCAGCAGTTTAGGGACAGGGTTGGGCAATCAGCCCCAGCATTTT. Its translation is CASSLGTGLGNQPQHF.

The chain has TRBV2 and TRBJ2-3; TRBD2 matches 7 bases. J lost 5 bases, V lost 4 bases, and 6 bases had no gene match. The germline gives CDR1 SNHLY, CDR2 FYNNEI. This CDR3 region has 14 residues. The CDR3 spells CASSVREVGDTQYF. The CDR3 bases are TGTGCCAGCAGTGTTCGGGAGGTTGGAGATACGCAGTATTTT.

The chain is built from TRBV5-4 and TRBJ1-1; no definite D call. The ends were cut back, 2 bases at V and 1 base at J, with 9 bases in the middle. CDR3 size: 14 residues. Germline CDR1 reads SGHNT; CDR2 reads YYREEE (reference sequence). In nucleotides, the CDR3 is TGTGCCAGCAGCTTCAACCCAGAGAACACTGAAGCTTTCTTT. It yields the protein CASSFNPENTEAFF.

This clone was observed once. The chain has TRBV18 and TRBJ2-3, with a possible D match to TRBD1 (5 bases). The CDR3 loop spans 13 amino acids. Germline values: CDR1 KGHSH, CDR2 LQKENI. Trimming cost V 7 bases and J 2 bases, with 10 bases left between them. CDR3 sequence (DNA): TGTGCCAGCTTAGGCAGGGCCACAGATACGCAGTATTTT. This translates into CASLGRATDTQYF.

The chain combines TRBV18 with TRBJ1-4, with TRBD1 matching 7 bases. Trimming took 3 bases from V and 1 from J; bases not matched to a gene: 8. Germline lookup yields CDR1 KGHSH and CDR2 LQKENI. The CDR3 totals 17 residues. Written as DNA, the CDR3 is TGTGCCAGCTCACCCCAGACAGGGTGGGGAACTAATGAAAAACTGTTTTTT. Translating gives CASSPQTGWGTNEKLFF.

The chain recombines TRBV3-1 (or the pseudogene TRBV3-2) with TRBJ2-7; TRBD1 matches at 9 bases. This CDR3 region has 13 residues. CDR1 is LGHDT, CDR2 YNNKEL, per germline (reference sequence). V lost 6 bases, J lost 0 bases, and 0 bases stayed unmatched. CDR3 DNA: TGTGCCAGCAGGGACAGGGGCTCCTACGAGCAGTACTTC. It is translated as CASRDRGSYEQYF.

This chain uses TRBV6-2 or TRBV6-3 with TRBJ2-7; no reliable D call. V was clipped by 2 bases and J by 4 bases, with 6 bases between them. This CDR3 region has 12 residues. Germline CDR1 and CDR2: MNHEY and SVGEGT. For the CDR3, the DNA is TGTGCCAGCAGTTACAGCGAATACGAGCAGTACTTC. Amino acids: CASSYSEYEQYF.

The J gene is TRBJ1-1, the V gene TRBV19; D is ambiguous. V lost 3 bases and J 8 bases, leaving 19 bases between the germline ends. This CDR3 region has 15 residues. Germline V gene lookup returns CDR1 LNHDA and CDR2 SQIVND (reference sequence). The CDR3 sequence is CASSIFPYEPEEAFF. The CDR3 coding sequence is TGTGCCAGTAGTATCTTCCCCTACGAACCTGAAGAAGCTTTCTTT.

This sequence joins TRBV6-2 or TRBV6-3 and TRBJ1-2; D gene uncertain. Looked up from germline, CDR1 is MNHEY and CDR2 is SVGEGT. CDR3 size: 11 residues. Trimming left V 2 bases short and J 8 bases short, with 6 bases between. The CDR3 is CASSYPPGYTF. The CDR3 bases are TGTGCCAGCAGTTACCCCCCGGGCTACACCTTC.

The chain combines TRBV9 with TRBJ1-1; D is unclear. V lost 0 bases to trimming and J lost 0 bases, with 6 bases between them. The CDR3 spans 14 residues. CDR1 and CDR2 from the germline V gene are SGDLS and YYNGEE. The CDR3 region has the DNA TGTGCCAGCAGCGTAGCCTCAGTGAACACTGAAGCTTTCTTT. Protein: CASSVASVNTEAFF.

This rearrangement joins TRBV5-4 to TRBJ2-4, with a possible D match to TRBD2 (5 bases). Per the germline V gene, CDR1 is SGHNT and CDR2 is YYREEE (reference sequence). The CDR3 has 14 amino acids. With 0 bases removed from V and 8 bases from J, the gap between germline ends came to 12 bases. The CDR3 sequence is CASSLAREKDIQYF. CDR3 nucleotides: TGTGCCAGCAGCTTGGCTCGGGAAAAGGACATTCAGTACTTC.

The chain has TRBV5-1 and TRBJ2-5; D not certain. V lost 1 base to trimming and J lost 1 base, with 8 bases between them. The length of the CDR3 is 14 residues. Germline lookup yields CDR1 SGHRS and CDR2 YFSETQ. The chain's CDR3 is CASSLTTFQETQYF. CDR3 nucleotide sequence: TGCGCCAGCAGCTTGACCACTTTCCAAGAGACCCAGTACTTC.

The count of this clone is one. The chain recombines TRBV7-9 with TRBJ2-3; 11 nucleotides agree with TRBD2. Germline V gives CDR1 SEHNR, CDR2 FQNEAQ (reference sequence). This CDR3 contains 15 residues. With V trimmed by 7 bases and J by 4 bases, 7 bases remained unmatched. The CDR3 DNA reads TGTGCCAGCATCCGGCTAGCGGGGGGTGCAGATACGCAGTATTTT. As protein: CASIRLAGGADTQYF.

V is TRBV5-4 and J is TRBJ2-6; 12 bases fit TRBD2. This CDR3 is 17 amino acids long. The V gene's germline CDR1 is SGHNT and CDR2 YYREEE (reference sequence). The V segment lost 4 bases and the J segment 1 base; nucleotides outside the gene matches: 3. The CDR3 sequence: CASSPSGGASGANVLTF. The CDR3 nucleotides read TGTGCCAGCAGCCCTAGCGGGGGGGCTTCTGGGGCCAACGTCCTGACTTTC. Together with reference TRBV5-4 and TRBJ2-6, the CDR3 gives the full variable domain: ETGVTQSPTHLIKTRGQQVTLRCSSQSGHNTVSWYQQALGQGPQFIFQYYREEENGRGNFPPRFSGLQFPNYSSELNVNALELDDSALYLCASSPSGGASGANVLTFGAGSRLTVL.

The genes are TRBV19 and TRBJ2-1; 7 bases fit TRBD2. The CDR3 spans 15 residues. V shed 3 bases, J shed 5 bases, and the junction held 7 bases outside the gene matches. Germline-derived CDR1 and CDR2 are LNHDA and SQIVND (reference sequence). The CDR3 coding sequence is TGTGCCAGTAGTATCGTGGCGGGGGAGGACAATGAGCAGTTCTTC. Translated: CASSIVAGEDNEQFF.

The V call is TRBV27, the J call TRBJ1-5, with unresolved D. The length of the CDR3 is 18 residues. Germline loops: CDR1 MNHEY, CDR2 SMNVEV (reference sequence). The ends were cut back, 8 bases at V and 5 bases at J, with 28 bases in the middle. CDR3 coding DNA: TGTGCCAGCCGTTCTTCGCAGGACGGGGAGTATGCGGATCAGCCCCAGCATTTT. It is translated as CASRSSQDGEYADQPQHF.

The V and J genes are TRBV3-1 (or the pseudogene TRBV3-2) and TRBJ1-3; 7 nucleotides line up with TRBD1. Germline CDR1 reads LGHDT; CDR2 reads YNNKEL (reference sequence). The CDR3 totals 14 residues. Trimming at V came to 4 bases and at J to 3 bases, leaving 3 bases not matched to a gene. DNA for the CDR3: TGTGCCAGCAGCCCTACAGGGGTTGGAAACACCATATATTTT. The encoded protein is CASSPTGVGNTIYF.

The chain is built from TRBV2 and TRBJ1-3, with D perhaps matching TRBD1 (6 bases). The CDR3 spans 15 residues. V was cut by 5 bases and J by 0 bases, with 11 bases left in between. Germline V gene lookup returns CDR1 SNHLY and CDR2 FYNNEI. Written as DNA, the CDR3 is TGTGCCAGCAGTCGGGACACAGCCTCTGGAAACACCATATATTTT. This sequence encodes CASSRDTASGNTIYF.

This chain's CDR3 is CASSDLSGTNNEQFF. CDR3 sequence (DNA): TGTGCCAGCTCAGACTTGTCCGGGACAAACAATGAGCAGTTCTTC. The gene calls are TRBV18 and TRBJ2-1; perhaps TRBD1 as D (6 bases). This CDR3 is built from 15 residues. CDR1 is KGHSH, CDR2 LQKENI, per germline. Trimming removed 5 bases from V and 5 bases from J, with 16 bases in between.

This chain joins TRBV9 and TRBJ1-4, with D maybe TRBD1 (5 bases). The CDR3 has 14 residues. CDR1 is SGDLS and CDR2 is YYNGEE in the germline V gene. The germline V and J ends were trimmed by 0 bases and 8 bases, with 11 bases remaining between them. The CDR3 DNA reads TGTGCCAGCAGCGTAGACCAGGGAGGAGAAAAACTGTTTTTT. Amino acids: CASSVDQGGEKLFF.

The rearrangement joins TRBV7-8 to TRBJ2-5; 7 bases are shared with TRBD1. CDR3 length equals 15 residues. With 5 bases clipped from V and 7 bases from J, the junction kept 13 bases outside the gene matches. CDR1 is SGHVS, CDR2 FQNEAQ, per germline. CDR3 DNA sequence: TGTGCCAGCAGCCCCTGGGACAGAGGGGATGGGACCCAGTACTTC. Amino acids: CASSPWDRGDGTQYF.

This chain uses TRBV5-6 with TRBJ1-5, with 8 bases identical to TRBD1. There are 15 residues in the CDR3. Germline assignment: CDR1 SGHDT and CDR2 YYEEEE. V gave up 5 bases and J gave up 2 bases; unmatched junction bases: 6. The CDR3 spells CASSLTGGGNQPQHF. CDR3 coding DNA: TGTGCCAGCAGTTTAACAGGGGGTGGCAATCAGCCCCAGCATTTT. Full variable domain (outside the CDR3, taken from reference TRBV5-6 and TRBJ1-5): DAGVTQSPTHLIKTRGQQVTLRCSPKSGHDTVSWYQQALGQGPQFIFQYYEEEERQRGNFPDRFSGHQFPNYSSELNVNALLLGDSALYLCASSLTGGGNQPQHFGDGTRLSIL.

CDR3 sequence (DNA): TGTGCCAGCGCCCCCCCACCGGACAGGCGTAGTACAGATACGCAGTATTTT. It translates to CASAPPPDRRSTDTQYF. The V and J genes are TRBV27 and TRBJ2-3; 7 bases are shared with TRBD1. Trimming at V came to 8 bases and at J to 3 bases, leaving 17 bases not matched to a gene. This CDR3 spans 17 amino acids. The germline CDR1 and CDR2 sequences are MNHEY and SMNVEV (reference sequence).

In its sample, this clone was seen a few times. The chain recombines TRBV6-5 with TRBJ1-6; D gene ambiguous. Germline assignment: CDR1 MNHEY and CDR2 SVGAGI. This CDR3 has 11 residues. V was pared by 4 bases and J by 7 bases, with 2 bases between. CDR3 nucleotides: TGTGCCAGCAGTTCGAATTCACCCCTCCACTTT. As protein: CASSSNSPLHF.

This chain uses TRBV28 with TRBJ1-1; a weak D match, TRBD1 (5 bases). CDR1 and CDR2 (germline): MDHEN, SYDVKM. The CDR3 is 15 residues long. V lost 7 bases, J lost 0 bases, and 15 bases lay in between. The CDR3 is CASIGPGSMNTEAFF. The CDR3 coding sequence is TGTGCCAGCATAGGCCCAGGGTCAATGAACACTGAAGCTTTCTTT.

The CDR3 spells CASSESVGQGYSPLHF. The CDR3 DNA is TGTGCCAGCAGTGAAAGTGTGGGACAGGGGTATTCACCCCTCCACTTT. The chain is built from TRBV25-1 and TRBJ1-6, with 10 bases that match TRBD1. The V gene's germline CDR1 is MGHDK and CDR2 SYGVNS. V shed 2 bases, J shed 8 bases, and the junction held 6 bases outside the gene matches. There are 16 residues in the CDR3. Filled out from reference TRBV25-1 and TRBJ1-6, the complete variable domain reads EADIYQTPRYLVIGTGKKITLECSQTMGHDKMYWYQQDPGMELHLIHYSYGVNSTEKGDLSSESTVSRIRTEHFPLTLESARPSHTSQYLCASSESVGQGYSPLHFGNGTRLTVT.

The chain employs TRBV18 and TRBJ2-3, with D possibly being TRBD1 (6 bases). CDR3 size: 16 residues. V gave up 6 bases and J gave up 2 bases, with 18 bases separating them. Looked up from germline, CDR1 is KGHSH and CDR2 is LQKENI. The CDR3 nucleotides read TGTGCCAGCTCGCTTATGTCCGGGACAATCACAGATACGCAGTATTTT. Protein: CASSLMSGTITDTQYF.

As to this clone: No conserved phenylalanine or tryptophan ends this CDR3, so it is likely a read error. The DNA is left out, because the CDR3 cannot be placed on it with certainty; the CDR3 is given as TCRdb lists it. This chain's CDR3 is CACHGEAA. J is TRBJ2-7 and V is TRBV30; TRBD2, the D gene given by the table, was not confirmed from the DNA. Germline CDR1 and CDR2: GTSNPN and SVGIG (reference sequence). The CDR3 is 8 amino acids long, termini counted.